One sample yielded the 17 T cell receptor beta chains listed below, sequenced in a study of blood T cells in healthy people across ages. With a J-beta primer mix and a sample-barcoded 5' primer, a second PCR ran 7 to 11 cycles. TCRdb redid the calling of the 5' RACE reads with MiXCR, one entry per CDR3 protein. Seen here are roughly 1,300,000 distinct CDR3 sequences, 45% to 70% observed once, and the top ten hold 6.5% to 8.5%. The sample was blood. Receptors originate from a young man in good health.

This clonotype was observed a few times. The chain carries TRBV2 and TRBJ2-7; 8 bases agree with TRBD1. Germline CDR1 is SNHLY and CDR2 is FYNNEI. The CDR3 spans 13 residues. The V segment lost 7 bases and the J segment 1 base; nucleotides outside the gene matches: 3. CDR3 sequence reads: CASTRTGSYEQYF. The CDR3 coding sequence is TGTGCCAGCACTCGGACAGGGTCCTACGAGCAGTACTTC. Full variable domain (missing parts from reference TRBV2 and TRBJ2-7): EPEVTQTPSHQVTQMGQEVILRCVPISNHLYFYWYRQILGQKVEFLVSFYNNEISEKSEIFDDQFSVERPDGSNFTLKIRSTKLEDSAMYFCASTRTGSYEQYFGPGTRLTVT.

J is TRBJ1-2 and V is TRBV20-1; no clear D. V was clipped by 3 bases and J by 3 bases, with 11 bases between them. In germline, CDR1 is DFQATT, CDR2 SNEGSKA (reference sequence). This CDR3 has 13 amino acids. CDR3 DNA: TGCAGTGCTAGGGCCAGAGGACACTATGGCTACACCTTC. Protein sequence: CSARARGHYGYTF.

V and J are TRBV11-2 and TRBJ2-7, with D possibly TRBD2 on 5 matching bases. This CDR3 has 14 amino acids. V dropped 3 bases and J dropped 3 bases, with 12 bases sitting between them. Germline CDR1 and CDR2: SGHAT and FQNNGV. The CDR3 nucleotides are TGTGCCAGCAGCTTTACCGACTACCGCTACGAGCAGTACTTC. This encodes CASSFTDYRYEQYF.

J is TRBJ2-1 and V is TRBV13, with D perhaps matching TRBD1 (6 bases). The germline V and J ends were trimmed by 5 bases and 5 bases, with 10 bases remaining between them. CDR1 and CDR2 from the germline V gene are PRHDT and FYEKMQ (reference sequence). CDR3 length equals 13 residues. The CDR3 sequence is CASSKRDNNEQFF. DNA of the CDR3: TGTGCCAGCAGCAAACGGGACAACAATGAGCAGTTCTTC.

The chain is built from TRBV15 and TRBJ1-5; D remains ambiguous. Trimming took off 6 bases at V and 2 bases at J, with 8 bases between the two ends. Germline V gene lookup returns CDR1 LNHNV and CDR2 YYDKDF (reference sequence). There are 13 residues in the CDR3. CDR3 coding DNA: TGTGCCACCAGTCAGGTAGGCAATCAGCCCCAGCATTTT. This encodes CATSQVGNQPQHF.

V and J are TRBV7-2 and TRBJ1-2, with D perhaps matching TRBD1 (5 bases). Per the germline V gene, CDR1 is SGHTA and CDR2 is FQGNSA. CDR3 length equals 16 residues. The germline V and J ends were trimmed by 0 bases and 4 bases, with 15 bases remaining between them. CDR3 residues: CASSLAHGAQFYGYTF. CDR3 coding DNA: TGTGCCAGCAGCTTAGCGCACGGGGCTCAATTCTATGGCTACACCTTC. Using reference TRBV7-2 and TRBJ1-2 for the parts outside the CDR3, the full variable domain is GAGVSQSPSNKVTEKGKDVELRCDPISGHTALYWYRQSLGQGLEFLIYFQGNSAPDKSGLPSDRFSAERTGGSVSTLTIQRTQQEDSAVYLCASSLAHGAQFYGYTFGSGTRLTVV.

This clonotype was found a few times. The rearrangement uses TRBV4-1 and TRBJ1-4; 7 bases are shared with TRBD1. The V gene end was trimmed by 5 bases and the J gene end by 4 bases; junction bases not matched to a gene: 7. CDR1 and CDR2 from the germline V gene are MGHRA and YSYEKL. The CDR3 runs to 15 residues. The DNA for the CDR3 is TGCGCCAGCAGCTTTACTACAGGGGTTAATGAAAAACTGTTTTTT. It translates to CASSFTTGVNEKLFF.

This clonotype was seen a few times. CDR3 sequence reads: CASLTSDGNFQETQYF. The CDR3 DNA is TGTGCCAGCCTTACCTCGGACGGGAACTTCCAAGAGACCCAGTACTTC. This rearrangement joins TRBV25-1 to TRBJ2-5, with a possible D match to TRBD2 (5 bases). The CDR3 has 16 residues. Looked up from germline, CDR1 is MGHDK and CDR2 is SYGVNS. Trimming stripped 8 bases from V and 1 base from J, with 20 bases between.

This clonotype was seen more than once but under ten times. The chain is built from TRBV20-1 and TRBJ1-2, with D hard to call. The CDR3 loop spans 17 amino acids. CDR1 is DFQATT and CDR2 is SNEGSKA in the germline V gene (reference sequence). V was trimmed by 0 bases and J by 4 bases, leaving 21 bases between them. The CDR3 region is CSARDSQNLQPSYGYTF. In DNA form, the CDR3 reads TGCAGTGCTAGAGATTCCCAGAACTTACAGCCCTCCTATGGCTACACCTTC.

This clonotype appeared a few times. The DNA for the CDR3 is TGCGCCAGCAGCCAAGAGTTCAGGGTCGTGGGGGCCAAAAACATTCAGTACTTC. Its protein product is CASSQEFRVVGAKNIQYF. The genes are TRBV4-3 and TRBJ2-4; tentative D call: TRBD1 (5 bases). The CDR3 runs to 18 residues. CDR1 is LGHNA and CDR2 is YSLEER in the germline V gene. V lost 0 bases and J lost 1, with 16 bases in between.

This sequence joins TRBV20-1 and TRBJ2-7; 7 bases line up with TRBD1. V shed 5 bases and J 2 bases; nucleotides not matched to a gene: 18. The CDR3 runs 17 residues. CDR1 DFQATT and CDR2 SNEGSKA come from the germline V gene (reference sequence). Here the CDR3 DNA reads TGCAGTGCTCCTCCCCGTGACAGGGCAAACAACCCCTACGAGCAGTACTTC. It is translated as CSAPPRDRANNPYEQYF.

This clonotype has only a few counts. V usage is TRBV11-2 and J usage is TRBJ2-5; TRBD2 matches 7 bases. Germline V lookup: CDR1 SGHAT, CDR2 FQNNGV. V dropped 4 bases and J dropped 5; count of bases not matched to a gene: 10. This CDR3 has 15 amino acids. CDR3 bases: TGTGCCAGCAGCTACGGGACTACGAATAGGGAGACCCAGTACTTC. Amino acids: CASSYGTTNRETQYF.

This chain connects TRBV3-1 to TRBJ2-4, with a possible D match to TRBD1 (6 bases). CDR1 LGHDT and CDR2 YNNKEL come from the germline V gene (reference sequence). The CDR3 totals 13 residues. V was shortened by 0 bases and J by 7 bases, with 7 bases between the two germline ends. The CDR3 is CASSQETGNIQYF. In nucleotides, the CDR3 is TGTGCCAGCAGCCAAGAAACAGGGAACATTCAGTACTTC.

This clonotype was detected only a few times. V gene TRBV29-1 combines with J gene TRBJ2-1; D unresolved. Germline V gene lookup returns CDR1 SQVTM and CDR2 ANQGSEA. Deletions cut 4 bases from V and 5 bases from J, with 9 bases between. The CDR3 length is 12 residues. This CDR3 reads CSVAWWNNEQFF. DNA of the CDR3: TGCAGCGTTGCGTGGTGGAACAATGAGCAGTTCTTC.

The chain combines TRBV12-5 with TRBJ1-1, with 7 bases aligning to TRBD1. Germline CDR1 and CDR2: LGHNT and FRNRAP. V lost 4 bases to trimming and J lost 2 bases; unmatched junction nucleotides: 13. CDR3 length: 17 residues. The CDR3 region is CASGSYYTTGINTEAFF. The DNA for the CDR3 is TGTGCTAGTGGTTCCTATTACACGACAGGGATAAACACTGAAGCTTTCTTT.

In its sample, this clonotype was seen a few times. This chain connects TRBV25-1 to TRBJ2-1; D unresolved. Germline V gene data show CDR1 as MGHDK and CDR2 as SYGVNS. Trimming stripped 4 bases from V and 10 bases from J, with 8 bases between. The CDR3 loop spans 11 amino acids. The CDR3 coding sequence is TGTGCCAGCAGTGGTGTGGGAGAGCAGTTCTTC. It yields the protein CASSGVGEQFF.

This clonotype was detected a few times. This chain links TRBV6-6 with TRBJ2-4; the D is unclear. The J call is in doubt because the DNA end fits TRBJ2-7 better. Germline CDR1 MNHNY, CDR2 SVGAGI (reference sequence). This CDR3 is built from 11 residues. CDR3 nucleotides: TGTGCCAGCAGGAGTTTTAGCGAGCAGTACTTC. Translation: CASRSFSEQYF.